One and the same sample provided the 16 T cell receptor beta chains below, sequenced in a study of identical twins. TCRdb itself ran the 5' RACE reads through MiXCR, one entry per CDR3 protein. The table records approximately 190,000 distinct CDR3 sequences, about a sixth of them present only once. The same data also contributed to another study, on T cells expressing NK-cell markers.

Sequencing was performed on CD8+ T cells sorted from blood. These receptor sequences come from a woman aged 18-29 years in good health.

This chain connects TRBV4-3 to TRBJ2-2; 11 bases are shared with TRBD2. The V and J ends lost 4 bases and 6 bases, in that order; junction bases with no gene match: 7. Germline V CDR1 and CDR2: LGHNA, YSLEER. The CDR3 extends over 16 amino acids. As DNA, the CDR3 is TGCGCCAGCAGCCCGCGGACTAGCGGGTTCCCCGGGGAGCTGTTTTTT. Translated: CASSPRTSGFPGELFF.

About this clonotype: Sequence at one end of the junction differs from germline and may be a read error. In DNA form, the CDR3 reads TGTGCCAGCAGCTTAGCCCGGACAGGCAGCCTAGCGGCGAATGAACAGTTCTTC. Translating it yields CASSLARTGSLAANEQFF. V is TRBV7-2 and J is TRBJ2-1, with D perhaps given as TRBD1 or TRBD2 (7 bases each). The CDR3 is 18 residues long. Germline-derived CDR1 and CDR2 are SGHTA and FQGNSA.

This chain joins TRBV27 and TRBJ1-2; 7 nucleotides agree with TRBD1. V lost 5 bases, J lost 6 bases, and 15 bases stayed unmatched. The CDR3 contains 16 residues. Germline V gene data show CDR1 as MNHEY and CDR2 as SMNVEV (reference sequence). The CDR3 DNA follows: TGTGCCAGCAGTCTCGGGACAGACCCCCTTTGGGATGGCTACACCTTC. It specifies CASSLGTDPLWDGYTF.

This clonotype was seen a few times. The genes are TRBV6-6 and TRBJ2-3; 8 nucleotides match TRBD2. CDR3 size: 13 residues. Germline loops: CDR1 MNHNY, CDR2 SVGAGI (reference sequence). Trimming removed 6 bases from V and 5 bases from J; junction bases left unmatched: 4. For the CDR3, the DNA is TGTGCCAGCAGGGGACTAGGGGTAGATACGCAGTATTTT. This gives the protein CASRGLGVDTQYF.

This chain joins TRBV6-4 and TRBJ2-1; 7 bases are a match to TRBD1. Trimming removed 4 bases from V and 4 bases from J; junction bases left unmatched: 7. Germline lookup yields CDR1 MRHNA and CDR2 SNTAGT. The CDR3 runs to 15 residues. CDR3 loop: CASSVGTDPYNEQFF. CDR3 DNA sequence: TGTGCCAGCAGTGTGGGGACAGACCCTTACAATGAGCAGTTCTTC.

In DNA form, the CDR3 reads TGTGCCAGCAGCTTAGCTAGCGGCGCTTCCTACAATGAGCAGTTCTTC. Translating gives CASSLASGASYNEQFF. The chain has TRBV11-2 and TRBJ2-1, with 7 bases that match TRBD2. Germline V gene lookup returns CDR1 SGHAT and CDR2 FQNNGV. CDR3 length: 16 amino acids. Trimming at V came to 1 base and at J to 1 base, leaving 4 bases not matched to a gene.

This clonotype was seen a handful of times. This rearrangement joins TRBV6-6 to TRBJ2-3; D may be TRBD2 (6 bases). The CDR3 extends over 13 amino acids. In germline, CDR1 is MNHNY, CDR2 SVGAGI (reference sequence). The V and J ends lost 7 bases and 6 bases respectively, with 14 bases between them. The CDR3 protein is CASKGRTMDTQYF. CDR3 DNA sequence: TGTGCCAGCAAGGGGAGGACAATGGATACGCAGTATTTT.

CDR3 sequence: CASSLAGGFYNEQFF. CDR3 nucleotides: TGTGCCAGCAGCTTAGCGGGGGGGTTTTACAATGAGCAGTTCTTC. This sequence joins TRBV7-3 and TRBJ2-1; 9 nucleotides line up with TRBD2. V dropped 2 bases and J dropped 4; count of bases not matched to a gene: 3. Germline V CDR1 and CDR2: SGHTA, FQGTGA. The CDR3 has 15 residues.

This CDR3 reads CSARDRGPYEQYF. The DNA of the CDR3 is TGCAGCGCTCGCGACAGGGGCCCCTACGAGCAGTACTTC. The chain joins TRBV29-1 to TRBJ2-7; 8 positions agree with TRBD1. This CDR3 spans 13 amino acids. After removal of 7 bases from V and 2 bases from J, the junction contained 7 bases not matched to a gene. Looked up from germline, CDR1 is SQVTM and CDR2 is ANQGSEA.

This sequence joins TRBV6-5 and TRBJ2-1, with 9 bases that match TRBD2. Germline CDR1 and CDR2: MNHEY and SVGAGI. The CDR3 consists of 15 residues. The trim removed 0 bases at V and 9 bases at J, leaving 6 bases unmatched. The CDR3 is CASSYSLAGYGEQFF. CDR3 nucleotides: TGTGCCAGCAGTTACTCTCTAGCGGGGTACGGTGAGCAGTTCTTC.

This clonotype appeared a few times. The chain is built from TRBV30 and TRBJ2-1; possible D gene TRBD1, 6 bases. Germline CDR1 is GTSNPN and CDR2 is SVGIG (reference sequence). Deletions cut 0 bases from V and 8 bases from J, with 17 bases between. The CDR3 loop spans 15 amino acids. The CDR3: CAWSVGAKGMDEQFF. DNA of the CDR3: TGTGCCTGGAGTGTGGGGGCAAAGGGGATGGATGAGCAGTTCTTC.

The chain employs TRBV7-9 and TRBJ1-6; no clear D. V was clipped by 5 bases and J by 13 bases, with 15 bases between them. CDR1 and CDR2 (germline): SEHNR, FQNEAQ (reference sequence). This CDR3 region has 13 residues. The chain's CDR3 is CASSVGPGSPLHF. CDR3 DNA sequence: TGTGCCAGCAGCGTAGGGCCTGGGTCCCCCCTCCACTTT.

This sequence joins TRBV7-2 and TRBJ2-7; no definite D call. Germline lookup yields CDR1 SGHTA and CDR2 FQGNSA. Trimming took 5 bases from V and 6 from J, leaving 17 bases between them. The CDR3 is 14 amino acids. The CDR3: CASSPGPVAGEQYF. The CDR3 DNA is TGTGCCAGCAGCCCTGGTCCGGTGGCCGGCGAGCAGTACTTC. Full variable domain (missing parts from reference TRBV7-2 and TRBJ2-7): GAGVSQSPSNKVTEKGKDVELRCDPISGHTALYWYRQSLGQGLEFLIYFQGNSAPDKSGLPSDRFSAERTGGSVSTLTIQRTQQEDSAVYLCASSPGPVAGEQYFGPGTRLTVT.

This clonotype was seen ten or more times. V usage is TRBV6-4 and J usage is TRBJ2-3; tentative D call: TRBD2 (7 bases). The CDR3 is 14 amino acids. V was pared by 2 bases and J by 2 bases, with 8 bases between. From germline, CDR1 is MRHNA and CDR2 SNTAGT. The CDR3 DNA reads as TGTGCCAGCAGTGACGGGGGGGCCACAGATACGCAGTATTTT. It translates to CASSDGGATDTQYF.

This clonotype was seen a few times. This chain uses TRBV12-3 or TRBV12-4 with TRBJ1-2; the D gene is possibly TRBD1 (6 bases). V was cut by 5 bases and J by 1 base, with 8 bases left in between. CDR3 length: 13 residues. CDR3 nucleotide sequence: TGTGCCAGCAGTCGAGGGGGTAACTATGGCTACACCTTC. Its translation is CASSRGGNYGYTF.

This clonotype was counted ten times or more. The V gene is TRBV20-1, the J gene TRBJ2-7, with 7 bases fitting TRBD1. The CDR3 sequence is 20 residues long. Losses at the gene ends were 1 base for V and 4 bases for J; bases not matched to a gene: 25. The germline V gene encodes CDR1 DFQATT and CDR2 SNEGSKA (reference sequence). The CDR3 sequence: CSARGPITGTVYQFEYEQYF. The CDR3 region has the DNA TGCAGTGCTAGAGGACCCATCACCGGGACAGTCTACCAATTTGAATACGAGCAGTACTTC.